The clone carrying this T cell receptor beta chain was seen many times. Its matching antigen is unknown. This specimen comes from a study of early T cells in non-severe SARS-CoV-2 infection. Study-wide background: Investigators sequenced bulk RNA drawn from unsorted whole blood, and chains remained unpaired. Whole-study findings and limits: Private and CD4 specificities were missed by VDJdb matching, skewed to anti-spike CD8.

Germline assignment: CDR1 WNHNN and CDR2 SYGVQD (reference sequence). This CDR3 has 13 amino acids. Deletions cut 5 bases from V and 3 bases from J, with 10 bases between. The library protocol tagged individual cDNA molecules with unique molecular identifiers. Each CDR3 protein is one row after TCRdb ran MiXCR on the 5' RACE reads. The sample has roughly 50,000 distinct CDR3 sequences, 5.6% seen once. V and J are TRBV10-1 and TRBJ2-5, with D possibly TRBD2 on 6 matching bases. The TCR was taken from an adult who was a healthcare worker with PCR-confirmed SARS-CoV-2 infection or an uninfected control (not recorded which). The sequencing sample was made of whole blood. The CDR3 loop reads CASSLGGEETQYF. As DNA, the CDR3 is TGCGCCAGCAGTCTGGGCGGGGAAGAGACCCAGTACTTC.